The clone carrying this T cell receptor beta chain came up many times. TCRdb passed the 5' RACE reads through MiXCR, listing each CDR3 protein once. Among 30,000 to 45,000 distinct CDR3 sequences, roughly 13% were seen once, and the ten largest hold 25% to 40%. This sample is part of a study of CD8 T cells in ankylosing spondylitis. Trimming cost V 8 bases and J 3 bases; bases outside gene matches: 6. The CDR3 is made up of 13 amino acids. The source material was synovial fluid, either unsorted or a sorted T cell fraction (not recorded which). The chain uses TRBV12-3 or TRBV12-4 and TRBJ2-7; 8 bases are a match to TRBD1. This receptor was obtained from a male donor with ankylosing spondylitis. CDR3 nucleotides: TGTGCCAGCCAGGGGGACAGGAGCTACGAGCAGTACTTC. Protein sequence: CASQGDRSYEQYF.